This T cell receptor (beta chain) appears in the sequencing data of a study of T cell repertoires in cytomegalovirus infection. General observations from the study: Ex vivo, HLA-C-restricted CMV-specific TCR beta clonotypes prevailed over the rest of the response.

Worth noting for this clonotype: Its target is not known.

The CDR3 runs 11 residues. Germline CDR1 SGHAT, CDR2 FQNNGV. The V and J ends lost 5 bases and 9 bases respectively, with 11 bases between them. TCRdb re-analysed the reads in MiXCR, keeping a single row per CDR3 protein. This sample has approximately 910,000 distinct CDR3 sequences, with approximately 31% found just once. The sample here was cultured CD8+ T cells from PBMCs, taken from culture after CMV antigen stimulation. V gene TRBV11-2 combines with J gene TRBJ2-7; D is unclear. The receptor was derived from a human donor in good health (CMV status not recorded). Some clones in this sample may be carry-over from other donors' samples. CDR3 DNA: TGTGCCAGCAGCCTCATCGGCGGGCAGTACTTC. It is translated as CASSLIGGQYF.